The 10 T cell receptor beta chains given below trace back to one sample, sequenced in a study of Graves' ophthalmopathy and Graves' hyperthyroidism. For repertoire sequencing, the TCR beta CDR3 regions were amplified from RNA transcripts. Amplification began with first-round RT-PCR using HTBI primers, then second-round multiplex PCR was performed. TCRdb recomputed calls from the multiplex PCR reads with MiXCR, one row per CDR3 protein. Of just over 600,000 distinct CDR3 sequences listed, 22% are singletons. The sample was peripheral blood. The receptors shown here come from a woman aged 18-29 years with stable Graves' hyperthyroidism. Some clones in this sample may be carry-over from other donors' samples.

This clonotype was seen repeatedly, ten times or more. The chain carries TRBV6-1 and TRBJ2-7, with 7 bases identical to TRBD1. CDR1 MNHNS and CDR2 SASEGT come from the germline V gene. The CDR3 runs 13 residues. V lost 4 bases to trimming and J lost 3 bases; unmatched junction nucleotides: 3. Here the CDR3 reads CASSAGTDYEQYF. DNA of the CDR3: TGTGCCAGCAGTGCTGGGACAGACTACGAGCAGTACTTC.

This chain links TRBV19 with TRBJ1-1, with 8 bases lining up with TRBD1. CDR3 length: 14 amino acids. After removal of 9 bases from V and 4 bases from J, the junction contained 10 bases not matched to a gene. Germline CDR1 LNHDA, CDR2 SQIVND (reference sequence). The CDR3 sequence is CASLLDRGATEAFF. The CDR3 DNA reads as TGTGCCAGCCTGTTAGACAGGGGTGCCACTGAAGCTTTCTTT.

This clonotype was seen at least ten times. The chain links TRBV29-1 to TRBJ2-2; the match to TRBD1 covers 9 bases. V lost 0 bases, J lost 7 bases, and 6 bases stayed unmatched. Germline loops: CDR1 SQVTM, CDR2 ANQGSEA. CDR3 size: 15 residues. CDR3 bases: TGCAGCGTTGAAGAGATTGGACAGGGGATCGGGGAGCTGTTTTTT. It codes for CSVEEIGQGIGELFF.

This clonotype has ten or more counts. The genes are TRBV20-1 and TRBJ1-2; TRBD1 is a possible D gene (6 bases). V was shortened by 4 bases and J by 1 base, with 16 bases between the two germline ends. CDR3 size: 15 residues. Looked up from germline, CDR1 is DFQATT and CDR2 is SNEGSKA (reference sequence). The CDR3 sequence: CSAKGEGGLNYGYTF. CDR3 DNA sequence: TGCAGTGCTAAAGGGGAGGGGGGGCTTAACTATGGCTACACCTTC.

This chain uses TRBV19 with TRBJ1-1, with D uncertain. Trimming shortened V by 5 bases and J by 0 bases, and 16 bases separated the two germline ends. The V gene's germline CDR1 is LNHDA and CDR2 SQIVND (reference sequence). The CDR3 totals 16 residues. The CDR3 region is CASSPGFRRMNTEAFF. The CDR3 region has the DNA TGTGCCAGTAGTCCTGGGTTCCGGCGTATGAACACTGAAGCTTTCTTT.

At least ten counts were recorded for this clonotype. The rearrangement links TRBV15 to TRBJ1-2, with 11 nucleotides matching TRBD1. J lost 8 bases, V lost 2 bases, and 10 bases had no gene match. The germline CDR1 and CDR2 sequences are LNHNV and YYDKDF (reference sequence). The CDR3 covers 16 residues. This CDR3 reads CATSRSGGQGAWGYTF. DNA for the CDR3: TGTGCCACCAGCAGATCCGGAGGACAGGGGGCTTGGGGCTACACCTTC.

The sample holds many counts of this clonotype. The CDR3 DNA reads TGTGCCAGTAGTACTGAGGTTCAGCCCCAGCATTTT. As protein: CASSTEVQPQHF. The chain recombines TRBV19 with TRBJ1-5; D is undetermined. The germline V gene has CDR1 LNHDA and CDR2 SQIVND (reference sequence). V was pared by 4 bases and J by 6 bases, with 7 bases between. The CDR3 length is 12 residues.

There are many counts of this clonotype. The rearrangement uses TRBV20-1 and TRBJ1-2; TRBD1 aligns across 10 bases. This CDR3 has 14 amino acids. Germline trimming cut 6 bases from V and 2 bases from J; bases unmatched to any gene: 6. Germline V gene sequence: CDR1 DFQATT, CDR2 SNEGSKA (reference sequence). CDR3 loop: CSAAMTGGNYGYTF. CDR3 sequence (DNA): TGCAGTGCAGCGATGACAGGGGGCAACTATGGCTACACCTTC.

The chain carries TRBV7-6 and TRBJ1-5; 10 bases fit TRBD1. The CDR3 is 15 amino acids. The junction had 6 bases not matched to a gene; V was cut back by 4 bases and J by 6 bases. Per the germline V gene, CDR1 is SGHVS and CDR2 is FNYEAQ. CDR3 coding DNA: TGTGCCAGCAGCTCAGGGACAGGGGATACTCAGCCCCAGCATTTT. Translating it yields CASSSGTGDTQPQHF.

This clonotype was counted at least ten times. The CDR3 DNA follows: TGCGCCAGCAGCTTCATCAGGGGTAGTAACACCGGGGAGCTGTTTTTT. Amino acid sequence: CASSFIRGSNTGELFF. The genes are TRBV5-1 and TRBJ2-2; a possible D gene is TRBD1 (6 bases). The CDR3 is 16 residues long. The V end was cut by 2 bases, the J end by 2 bases, with 13 bases between. Germline CDR1 and CDR2: SGHRS and YFSETQ.